Each of the 14 T cell receptor beta chains below was sequenced from the same sample in a study of shared clonotypes between healthy human individuals. The table came from immunoSEQ multiplex PCR; TCRdb's copy has only in-frame clones and leaves some out. The sample yields 2,500,000 or so clones, just under 95% seen once. The sequencing input was naive CD4+ T cells from PBMCs. Subset defined: CD45RA+ positively selected. These receptors all stem from a man aged 18-30 years in good health. Some clones in this sample may be carry-over from other donors' samples.

This chain links TRBV29-1 with TRBJ1-4; no definite D call. Trimming shortened V by 5 bases and J by 5 bases, and 12 bases separated the two germline ends. The CDR3 has 13 residues. Germline CDR1 reads SQVTM; CDR2 reads ANQGSEA. The CDR3 sequence: CSVRANPNEKLFF. As DNA, the CDR3 is TGCAGCGTTAGGGCAAACCCAAATGAAAAACTGTTTTTT.

The chain combines TRBV21-1 with TRBJ1-4; TRBD1 reflects the table's D call only, with no check against the DNA. TRBV21-1 is reported as a pseudogene. This CDR3 contains 16 residues. The CDR3 bases are TGTGCCAGCAGCAACCCGAGAAGGGGAACTAATGAAAAACTGTTTTTT. It codes for CASSNPRRGTNEKLFF.

The chain links TRBV7-3 to TRBJ2-2; 7 nucleotides align to TRBD2. Germline V lookup: CDR1 SGHTA, CDR2 FQGTGA. Trimming took 2 bases from V and 4 from J; bases not matched to a gene: 1. The CDR3 covers 14 residues. The CDR3 nucleotides read TGTGCCAGCAGCTTATCGGGGGGCACCGGGGAGCTGTTTTTT. It specifies CASSLSGGTGELFF.

This clone has just one count. This sample includes further DNA sequences coding for the same CDR3. The gene calls are TRBV7-6 and TRBJ2-1; 11 bases align to TRBD2. Trimming cost V 1 base and J 5 bases; bases outside gene matches: 1. Germline lookup yields CDR1 SGHVS and CDR2 FNYEAQ. This CDR3 has 15 amino acids. The CDR3 loop is CASSLGLAGNNEQFF. CDR3 DNA: TGTGCCAGCAGCTTAGGACTAGCGGGGAACAATGAGCAGTTCTTC.

V is TRBV6-5 and J is TRBJ2-3; D unclear. The ends were cut back, 2 bases at V and 8 bases at J, with 5 bases in the middle. Germline-derived CDR1 and CDR2 are MNHEY and SVGAGI. The CDR3 extends over 11 amino acids. CDR3 sequence: CASSYAFTQYF. The CDR3 nucleotides are TGTGCCAGCAGTTACGCATTTACGCAGTATTTT.

This clone has just a few counts. The rearrangement uses TRBV2 and TRBJ1-2, with D perhaps TRBD1 (5 bases). The CDR3 covers 14 residues. V was clipped by 6 bases and J by 7 bases, with 18 bases between them. Germline CDR1 is SNHLY and CDR2 is FYNNEI. The CDR3 region has the DNA TGTGCCAGCAGGACCACCGGGACCTCCCCTGGCTACACCTTC. This gives the protein CASRTTGTSPGYTF.

The CDR3 region is CASRKGTYTDTQYF. For the CDR3, the DNA is TGTGCCAGCAGGAAAGGGACCTACACAGATACGCAGTATTTT. The chain recombines TRBV2 with TRBJ2-3; TRBD1 or TRBD2 may be the D gene (5 bases each). The V gene's germline CDR1 is SNHLY and CDR2 FYNNEI. The CDR3 sequence is 14 residues long. The V and J ends lost 6 bases and 2 bases respectively, with 12 bases between them.

V usage is TRBV30 and J usage is TRBJ2-7, with D tentatively TRBD1 (6 bases). The ends were cut back, 5 bases at V and 0 bases at J, with 17 bases in the middle. The germline gives CDR1 GTSNPN, CDR2 SVGIG (reference sequence). The CDR3 runs to 15 residues. CDR3 bases: TGTGCCTGGGGTTTCCGGGACACCAACTCCTACGAGCAGTACTTC. Translating it yields CAWGFRDTNSYEQYF.

The chain links TRBV27 to TRBJ1-3; D perhaps matches TRBD1 (5 bases). The ends were cut back, 6 bases at V and 0 bases at J, with 12 bases in the middle. This CDR3 is built from 15 residues. Per germline, CDR1 MNHEY and CDR2 SMNVEV (reference sequence). CDR3 DNA sequence: TGTGCCAGCAGACCGGGGGGATCCTCTGGAAACACCATATATTTT. Translated: CASRPGGSSGNTIYF.

The CDR3 spells CASSLSGRSDNEQFF. Here the CDR3 DNA reads TGTGCCAGCAGCTTAAGCGGGAGGTCTGATAATGAGCAGTTCTTC. The chain recombines TRBV7-6 with TRBJ2-1, with TRBD2 matching over 9 bases. V shed 2 bases and J 7 bases; nucleotides not matched to a gene: 6. CDR3 length equals 15 residues. Germline CDR1 and CDR2: SGHVS and FNYEAQ.

The CDR3 sequence is CASSLTPHLAGGILNEQFF. The CDR3 DNA is TGTGCCAGCAGCCTCACACCTCATTTAGCGGGAGGGATATTGAATGAGCAGTTCTTC. The genes are TRBV7-2 and TRBJ2-1; 11 nucleotides match TRBD2. Germline CDR1 SGHTA, CDR2 FQGNSA. J was trimmed by 7 bases and V by 5 bases; bases with no gene match: 19. The CDR3 loop spans 19 amino acids.

The CDR3 loop reads CAWSPTVGRVYNEQFF. The CDR3 DNA reads as TGTGCCTGGAGTCCGACGGTTGGGCGGGTATACAATGAGCAGTTCTTC. The chain is built from TRBV30 and TRBJ2-1; perhaps TRBD2 as D (5 bases). V lost 2 bases to trimming and J lost 4 bases, with 18 bases between them. Germline values: CDR1 GTSNPN, CDR2 SVGIG (reference sequence). The CDR3 covers 16 residues. Drawing the rest from reference TRBV30 and TRBJ2-1, the complete variable domain is SQTIHQWPATLVQPVGSPLSLECTVEGTSNPNLYWYRQAAGRGLQLLFYSVGIGQISSEVPQNLSASRPQDRQFILSSKKLLLSDSGFYLCAWSPTVGRVYNEQFFGPGTRLTVL.

The chain joins TRBV5-6 to TRBJ2-7; D is unresolved. V lost 1 base, J lost 0 bases, and 8 bases lay in between. In germline, CDR1 is SGHDT, CDR2 YYEEEE. The CDR3 covers 14 residues. The CDR3, as DNA: TGTGCCAGCAGCTTGCGGCCGACCTCCTACGAGCAGTACTTC. Amino acid sequence: CASSLRPTSYEQYF.

This clone was seen once. This chain links TRBV2 with TRBJ1-3, with D unclear. Trimming removed 5 bases at V and 0 bases at J, with 5 bases between. Germline loops: CDR1 SNHLY, CDR2 FYNNEI. The CDR3 sequence is 13 residues long. CDR3 nucleotide sequence: TGTGCCAGCAGTCTCGGCTCTGGAAACACCATATATTTT. It is translated as CASSLGSGNTIYF.